This passage covers 13 T cell receptor beta chains from one sample sequenced in a study of T-cell reconstitution after alpha-beta-depleted transplantation in children. Unique molecular identifiers were used in preparing the TCRbeta library. TCRdb recomputed calls from the PCR reads with MiXCR, one row per CDR3 protein. Of 610,000 or so distinct CDR3 sequences in the sample, roughly 30% were seen once. The material sequenced was PBMCs, taken before TCRalphabeta/CD19-depleted stem cell transplant. The receptors were gathered from a boy under two years old with Wiskott-Aldrich syndrome, due to receive a stem cell transplant.

This clonotype was seen a few times. This sequence joins TRBV12-3 or TRBV12-4 and TRBJ2-4; 8 bases are a match to TRBD1. CDR3 length: 15 residues. V lost 6 bases to trimming and J lost 0 bases; unmatched junction nucleotides: 4. The DNA for the CDR3 is TGTGCCAGCAGGGGGACAGGACTAGCCAAAAACATTCAGTACTTC. Translation gives CASRGTGLAKNIQYF.

Ten or more counts support this clonotype. The J gene is TRBJ2-3, the V gene TRBV29-1; 11 bases are a match to TRBD2. Germline V gives CDR1 SQVTM, CDR2 ANQGSEA. The J segment lost 0 bases and the V segment lost 5 bases, leaving 1 base of the junction unmatched. The CDR3 length is 14 residues. CDR3 region: CSVRLAGSTDTQYF. The DNA for the CDR3 is TGCAGCGTTCGACTAGCGGGAAGCACAGATACGCAGTATTTT.

The V call is TRBV12-3 or TRBV12-4, the J call TRBJ1-1; D ambiguous. The CDR3 contains 14 residues. The V gene lost 3 bases and the J gene lost 7 bases, with 15 bases spanning the gap. As DNA, the CDR3 is TGTGCCAGCAGTTTTTCCCGGGTAGGAGATGAAGCTTTCTTT. It codes for CASSFSRVGDEAFF.

This clonotype was found a few times. A junction end diverges from the germline sequence, so it may reflect a read error. The chain combines TRBV5-1 with TRBJ1-5, with TRBD1 matching over 9 bases. Germline CDR1 reads SGHRS; CDR2 reads YFSETQ. The CDR3 has 15 residues. The CDR3 here is CASSLGQGINQPQHF. The DNA of the CDR3 is TGTGCCAGCAGTTTAGGACAGGGGATCAATCAGCCCCAGCATTTT.

The chain couples TRBV18 to TRBJ2-3; D gene ambiguous. The CDR3 covers 14 residues. Germline V CDR1 and CDR2: KGHSH, LQKENI. The germline V and J ends were trimmed by 2 bases and 1 base, with 7 bases remaining between them. Written as DNA, the CDR3 is TGTGCCAGCTCACCAAACGGTCGCACAGATACGCAGTATTTT. The encoded protein is CASSPNGRTDTQYF.

The chain has TRBV28 and TRBJ1-4; D ambiguous. Germline lookup yields CDR1 MDHEN and CDR2 SYDVKM. Trimming took off 6 bases at V and 8 bases at J, with 10 bases between the two ends. The CDR3 has 12 amino acids. The CDR3 bases are TGTGCCAGCAGAGACCCCAGAGAAAAACTGTTTTTT. Its translation is CASRDPREKLFF.

The chain couples TRBV5-1 to TRBJ2-5; the D gene is possibly TRBD2 (6 bases). Trimming took 5 bases from V and 2 from J, leaving 22 bases between them. The CDR3 has 17 amino acids. CDR1 and CDR2 (germline): SGHRS, YFSETQ. The CDR3 nucleotides are TGCGCCAGCAGTCTAAGGAGTGGGAGGATGCTGCAAGAGACCCAGTACTTC. Amino acid sequence: CASSLRSGRMLQETQYF.

This clonotype was picked up a small number of times. One end of the junction fails to match germline, which may point to a read error. The chain has TRBV5-1 and TRBJ2-4; D might be TRBD2 (6 bases). The germline CDR1 and CDR2 sequences are SGHRS and YFSETQ. The CDR3 has 12 amino acids. The CDR3 reads CASSPAGGISRF. CDR3 sequence (DNA): TGCGCCAGCAGCCCAGCCGGGGGTATATCCCGATTC.

This clonotype showed up just a few times. The J gene is TRBJ2-7, the V gene TRBV5-6; 9 bases fit TRBD2. Germline V gene data show CDR1 as SGHDT and CDR2 as YYEEEE. V dropped 2 bases and J dropped 7; count of bases not matched to a gene: 10. The CDR3 has 15 residues. The CDR3 region is CASSLYRLAGREQYF. The CDR3 nucleotides read TGTGCCAGCAGCTTATATCGGCTAGCGGGAAGGGAGCAGTACTTC.

This clonotype was seen repeatedly, ten times or more. The chain links TRBV5-1 to TRBJ1-1; 8 bases align to TRBD1. Germline CDR1 reads SGHRS; CDR2 reads YFSETQ. With 4 bases clipped from V and 5 bases from J, the junction kept 7 bases outside the gene matches. This CDR3 has 14 residues. CDR3 sequence: CASSLGQGVTEAFF. In DNA, the CDR3 is TGCGCCAGCAGCCTAGGACAGGGAGTTACTGAAGCTTTCTTT.

The rearrangement joins TRBV20-1 to TRBJ2-3; D gene ambiguous. The CDR3 totals 12 residues. Germline-derived CDR1 and CDR2 are DFQATT and SNEGSKA (reference sequence). CDR3 region: CTSSGDTDTQYF. CDR3 DNA sequence: TGCACCTCTAGTGGCGACACAGATACGCAGTATTTT.

A few counts support this clonotype. The gene calls are TRBV14 and TRBJ1-2, with D possibly TRBD1 on 6 matching bases. CDR1 is SGHDN and CDR2 is FVKESK in the germline V gene. V lost 3 bases to trimming and J lost 6 bases, with 14 bases between them. The CDR3 is 14 residues long. CDR3 loop: CASSQRRTDNGYTF. The CDR3 DNA sequence: TGTGCCAGCAGCCAGAGGAGGACAGATAATGGCTACACCTTC.

This clonotype has more than one count but fewer than ten. CDR3 DNA: TGTGCCAGCAGCATTGGACGGGTGGGTACGCAGTATTTT. It codes for CASSIGRVGTQYF. V is TRBV7-9 and J is TRBJ2-3; D remains unclear. Germline-derived CDR1 and CDR2 are SEHNR and FQNEAQ (reference sequence). V lost 5 bases and J 8 bases, leaving 14 bases between the germline ends. There are 13 residues in the CDR3.